Described below is a single T cell receptor (beta chain) sequence and its context. RNA transcripts yielded amplified TCR beta CDR3 regions. Using the HTBI primer set, a first-round RT-PCR was run on the TCR CDR3. TCRdb fed the multiplex PCR reads into MiXCR, producing one record per CDR3 protein. The sample includes under 250,000 distinct CDR3 sequences, about 25% seen only once; the top ten take about 40%. The sample originates from a study of T cells in Graves' hyperthyroidism and ophthalmopathy. The germline V gene encodes CDR1 SGHAT and CDR2 FQNNGV. The junction had 9 bases not matched to a gene; V was cut back by 2 bases and J by 0 bases. CDR3 length: 17 residues.

The sample was blood. This chain connects TRBV11-2 to TRBJ2-5; 7 bases are shared with TRBD2. The TCR comes from a woman aged 40 to 49 with Graves' ophthalmopathy. The CDR3 sequence is CASSLRGSGRYQETQYF. DNA of the CDR3: TGTGCCAGCAGCTTAAGGGGTAGCGGGCGGTACCAAGAGACCCAGTACTTC. Full variable domain (rest looked up from reference TRBV11-2 and TRBJ2-5): EAGVAQSPRYKIIEKRQSVAFWCNPISGHATLYWYQQILGQGPKLLIQFQNNGVVDDSQLPKDRFSAERLKGVDSTLKIQPAKLEDSAVYLCASSLRGSGRYQETQYFGPGTRLLVL.